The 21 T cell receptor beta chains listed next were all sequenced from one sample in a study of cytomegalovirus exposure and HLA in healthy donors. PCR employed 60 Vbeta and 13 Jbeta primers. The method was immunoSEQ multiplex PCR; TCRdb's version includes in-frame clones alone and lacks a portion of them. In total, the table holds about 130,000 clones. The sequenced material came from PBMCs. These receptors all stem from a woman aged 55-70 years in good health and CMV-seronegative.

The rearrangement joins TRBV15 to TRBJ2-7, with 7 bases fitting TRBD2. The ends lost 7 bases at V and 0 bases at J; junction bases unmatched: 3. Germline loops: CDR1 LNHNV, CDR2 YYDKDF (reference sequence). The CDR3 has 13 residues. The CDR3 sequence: CATTGGSSYEQYF. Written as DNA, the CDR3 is TGTGCCACCACGGGCGGGAGCTCCTACGAGCAGTACTTC.

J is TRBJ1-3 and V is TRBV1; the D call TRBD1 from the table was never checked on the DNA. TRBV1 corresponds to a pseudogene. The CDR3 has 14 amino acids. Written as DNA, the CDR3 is TGCACCAGCAGCAAAGACATTTCTGGAAACACCATATATTTT. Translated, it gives CTSSKDISGNTIYF.

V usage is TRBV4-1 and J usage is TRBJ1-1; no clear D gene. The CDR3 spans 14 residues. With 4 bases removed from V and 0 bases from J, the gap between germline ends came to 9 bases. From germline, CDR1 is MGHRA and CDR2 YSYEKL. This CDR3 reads CASSRLVVNTEAFF. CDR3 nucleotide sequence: TGCGCCAGCAGCCGACTTGTTGTGAACACTGAAGCTTTCTTT.

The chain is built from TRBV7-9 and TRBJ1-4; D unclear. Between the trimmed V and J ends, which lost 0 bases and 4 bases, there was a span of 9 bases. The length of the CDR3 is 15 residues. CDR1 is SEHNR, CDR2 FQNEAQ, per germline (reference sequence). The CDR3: CASSLALEVNEKLFF. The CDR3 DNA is TGTGCCAGCAGCTTAGCGCTCGAGGTTAATGAAAAACTGTTTTTT.

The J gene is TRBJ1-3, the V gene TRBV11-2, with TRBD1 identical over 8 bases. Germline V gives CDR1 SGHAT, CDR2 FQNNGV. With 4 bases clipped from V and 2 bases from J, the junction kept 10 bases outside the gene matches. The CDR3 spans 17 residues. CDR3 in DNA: TGTGCCAGCAGCTCCCGCAGGCAGGGGGCGACTGGAAACACCATATATTTT. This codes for CASSSRRQGATGNTIYF.

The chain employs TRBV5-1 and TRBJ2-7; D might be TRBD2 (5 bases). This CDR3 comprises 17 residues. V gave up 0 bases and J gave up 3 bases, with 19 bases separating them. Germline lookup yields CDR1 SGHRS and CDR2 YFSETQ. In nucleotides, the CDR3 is TGCGCCAGCAGCTTGGCCGGGGATGGATGGAGATTCTACGAGCAGTACTTC. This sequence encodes CASSLAGDGWRFYEQYF.

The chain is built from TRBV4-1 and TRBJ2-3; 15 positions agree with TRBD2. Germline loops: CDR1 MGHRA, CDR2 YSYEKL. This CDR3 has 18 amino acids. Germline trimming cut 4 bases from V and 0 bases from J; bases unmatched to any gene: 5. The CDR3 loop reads CASSPGLAGGPSTDTQYF. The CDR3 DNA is TGCGCCAGCAGCCCCGGACTAGCGGGGGGGCCAAGCACAGATACGCAGTATTTT.

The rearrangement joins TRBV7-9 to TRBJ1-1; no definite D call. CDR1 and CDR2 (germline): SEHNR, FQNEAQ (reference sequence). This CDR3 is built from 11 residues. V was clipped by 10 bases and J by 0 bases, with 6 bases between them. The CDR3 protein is CATTLNTEAFF. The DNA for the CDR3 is TGTGCCACTACCCTGAACACTGAAGCTTTCTTT.

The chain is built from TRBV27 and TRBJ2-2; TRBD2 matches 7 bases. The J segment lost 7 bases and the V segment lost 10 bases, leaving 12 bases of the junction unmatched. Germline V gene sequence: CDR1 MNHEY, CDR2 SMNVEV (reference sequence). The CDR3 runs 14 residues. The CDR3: CATTSGGNNGELFF. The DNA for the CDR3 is TGTGCCACTACGTCGGGGGGAAATAACGGGGAGCTGTTTTTT.

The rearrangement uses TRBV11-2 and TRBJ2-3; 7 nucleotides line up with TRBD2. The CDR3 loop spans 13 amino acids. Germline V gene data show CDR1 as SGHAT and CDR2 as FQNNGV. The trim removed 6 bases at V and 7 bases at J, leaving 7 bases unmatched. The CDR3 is CASRTGLVNTQYF. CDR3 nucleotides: TGTGCCAGCAGAACAGGACTAGTCAATACGCAGTATTTT.

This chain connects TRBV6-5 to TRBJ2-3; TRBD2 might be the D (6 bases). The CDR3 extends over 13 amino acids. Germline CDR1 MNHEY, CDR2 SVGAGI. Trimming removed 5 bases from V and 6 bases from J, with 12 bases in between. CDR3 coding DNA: TGTGCCAGCAGTGAGTGGGGGGACGATACGCAGTATTTT. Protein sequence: CASSEWGDDTQYF.

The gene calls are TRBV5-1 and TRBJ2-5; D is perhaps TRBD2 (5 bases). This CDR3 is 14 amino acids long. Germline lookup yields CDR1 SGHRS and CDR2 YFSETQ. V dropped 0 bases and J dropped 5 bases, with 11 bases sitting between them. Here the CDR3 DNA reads TGCGCCAGCAGCTTGGGACCCGGGGAGGAGACCCAGTACTTC. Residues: CASSLGPGEETQYF.

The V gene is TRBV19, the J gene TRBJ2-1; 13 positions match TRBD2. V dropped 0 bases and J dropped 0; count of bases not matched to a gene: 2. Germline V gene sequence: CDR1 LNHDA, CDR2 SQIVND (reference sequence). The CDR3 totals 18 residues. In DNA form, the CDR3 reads TGTGCCAGTAGTATAGATTGGACTAGCGGGAGCTCCTACAATGAGCAGTTCTTC. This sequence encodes CASSIDWTSGSSYNEQFF.

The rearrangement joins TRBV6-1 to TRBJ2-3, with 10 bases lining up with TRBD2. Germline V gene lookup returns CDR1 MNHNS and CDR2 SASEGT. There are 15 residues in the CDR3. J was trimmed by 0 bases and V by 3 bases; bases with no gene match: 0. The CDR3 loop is CASSEGLASTDTQYF. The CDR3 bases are TGTGCCAGCAGTGAGGGACTAGCGAGCACAGATACGCAGTATTTT.

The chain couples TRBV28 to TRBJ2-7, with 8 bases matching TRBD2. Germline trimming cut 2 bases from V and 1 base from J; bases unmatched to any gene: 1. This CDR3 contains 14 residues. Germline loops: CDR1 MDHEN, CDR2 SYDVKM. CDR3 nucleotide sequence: TGTGCCAGCAGTTTAAGCGGGAGATCCTACGAGCAGTACTTC. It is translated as CASSLSGRSYEQYF.

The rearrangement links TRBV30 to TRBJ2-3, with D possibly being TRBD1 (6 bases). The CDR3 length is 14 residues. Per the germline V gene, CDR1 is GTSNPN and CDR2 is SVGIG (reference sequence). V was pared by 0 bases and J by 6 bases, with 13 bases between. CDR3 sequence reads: CAWSVGGLPDTQYF. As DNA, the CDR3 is TGTGCCTGGAGTGTAGGGGGTTTGCCGGATACGCAGTATTTT.

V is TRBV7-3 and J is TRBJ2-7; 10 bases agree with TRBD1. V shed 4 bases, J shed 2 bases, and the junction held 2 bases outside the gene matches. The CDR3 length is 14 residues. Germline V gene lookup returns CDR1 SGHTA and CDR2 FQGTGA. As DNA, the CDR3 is TGTGCCAGCAGCTCAGGACAGGGGGCCTACGAGCAGTACTTC. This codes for CASSSGQGAYEQYF. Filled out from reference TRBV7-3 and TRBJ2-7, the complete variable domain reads GAGVSQTPSNKVTEKGKYVELRCDPISGHTALYWYRQSLGQGPEFLIYFQGTGAADDSGLPNDRFFAVRPEGSVSTLKIQRTERGDSAVYLCASSSGQGAYEQYFGPGTRLTVT.

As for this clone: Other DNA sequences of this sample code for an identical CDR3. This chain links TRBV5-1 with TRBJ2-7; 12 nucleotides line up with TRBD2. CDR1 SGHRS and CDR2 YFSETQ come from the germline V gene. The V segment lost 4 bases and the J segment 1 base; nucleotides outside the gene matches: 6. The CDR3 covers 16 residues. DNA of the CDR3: TGCGCCAGCAGCCACCCAGGACTAGCGGGGTCCTACGAGCAGTACTTC. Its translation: CASSHPGLAGSYEQYF. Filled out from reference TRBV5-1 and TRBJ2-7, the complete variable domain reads KAGVTQTPRYLIKTRGQQVTLSCSPISGHRSVSWYQQTPGQGLQFLFEYFSETQRNKGNFPGRFSGRQFSNSRSEMNVSTLELGDSALYLCASSHPGLAGSYEQYFGPGTRLTVT.

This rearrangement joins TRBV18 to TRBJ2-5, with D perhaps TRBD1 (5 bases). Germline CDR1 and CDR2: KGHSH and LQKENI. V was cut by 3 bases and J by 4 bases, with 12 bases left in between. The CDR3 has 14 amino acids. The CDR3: CASSPRQLGETQYF. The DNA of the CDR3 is TGTGCCAGCTCACCCCGACAGCTAGGAGAGACCCAGTACTTC. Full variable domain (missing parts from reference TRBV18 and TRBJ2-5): NAGVMQNPRHLVRRRGQEARLRCSPMKGHSHVYWYRQLPEEGLKFMVYLQKENIIDESGMPKERFSAEFPKEGPSILRIQQVVRGDSAAYFCASSPRQLGETQYFGPGTRLLVL.

CDR3 DNA: TGTGCCAGTATGGTGCGATACACTGAAGCTTTCTTT. Encoded protein: CASMVRYTEAFF. This chain connects TRBV19 to TRBJ1-1; D is undetermined. CDR1 and CDR2 from the germline V gene are LNHDA and SQIVND (reference sequence). Trimming shortened V by 7 bases and J by 3 bases, and 9 bases separated the two germline ends. This CDR3 is 12 amino acids long.

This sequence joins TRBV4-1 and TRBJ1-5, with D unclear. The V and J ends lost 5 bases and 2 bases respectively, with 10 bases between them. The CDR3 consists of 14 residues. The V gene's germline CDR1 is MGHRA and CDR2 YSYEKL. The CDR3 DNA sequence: TGCGCCAGCAGCACACGGGTCGGCAATCAGCCCCAGCATTTT. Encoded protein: CASSTRVGNQPQHF.